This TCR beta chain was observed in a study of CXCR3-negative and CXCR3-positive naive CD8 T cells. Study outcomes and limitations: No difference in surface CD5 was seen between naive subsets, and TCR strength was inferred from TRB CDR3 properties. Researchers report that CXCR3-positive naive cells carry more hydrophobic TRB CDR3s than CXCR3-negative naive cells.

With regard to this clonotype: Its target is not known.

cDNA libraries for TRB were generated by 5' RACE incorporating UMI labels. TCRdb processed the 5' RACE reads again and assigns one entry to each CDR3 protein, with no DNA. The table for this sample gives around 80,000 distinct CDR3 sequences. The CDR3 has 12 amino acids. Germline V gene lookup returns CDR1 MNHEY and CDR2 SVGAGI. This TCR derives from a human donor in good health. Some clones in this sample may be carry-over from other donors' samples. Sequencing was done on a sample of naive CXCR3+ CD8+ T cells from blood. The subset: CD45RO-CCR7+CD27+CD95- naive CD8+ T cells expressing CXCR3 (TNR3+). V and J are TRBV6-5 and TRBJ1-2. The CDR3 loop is CASSYGSGGYTF.